This T cell receptor beta chain is from a study of neurological immune-mediated disorders. V was cut by 2 bases and J by 7 bases, with 14 bases left in between. The CDR3 sequence is 14 residues long. Germline V lookup: CDR1 LGHDT, CDR2 YNNKEL (reference sequence). TCRdb called the 5' RACE reads again in MiXCR, with one record for every CDR3 protein. The table has 42,000 or so distinct CDR3 sequences, about 2.5% seen once. This clonotype was seen ten or more times. This chain links TRBV3-1 with TRBJ1-2; no clear D. Sequencing was performed on PBMCs. The receptor was derived from a man aged 25-45 years with multiple sclerosis. The CDR3 coding sequence is TGTGCCAGCAGCCAAAACCGGCTACTGGGTGGCTACACCTTC. Translated, it gives CASSQNRLLGGYTF.